This T cell receptor (beta chain) derives from a study of breast tumors, draining lymph nodes, adjacent tissues. Study-wide findings and caveats: Data fit most tumor T cells coming from lymph node, expanding in tumor. Tumor TCR diversity was below lymph nodes but above nontumor tissue. Data only fit, rather than demonstrated, lymph node origin of most tumor T cells.

This clonotype was detected only a few times. Its antigen is undetermined. Samples came from axillary lymph nodes draining the breast cancer. TCRdb reprocessed the multiplex PCR reads via MiXCR and lists one record per CDR3 protein. The sample has roughly 260,000 distinct CDR3 sequences, around 30% seen once. This sequence was found in a female donor with breast cancer. Some clones in this sample may be carry-over from other donors' samples. Sequencing input: axillary lymph node tissue.

CDR3 loop: CASSQDLLETQTQYF. The CDR3 DNA is TGTGCCAGCAGCCAAGATCTACTCGAAACACAGACCCAGTACTTC. The chain employs TRBV3-1 and TRBJ2-5; D ambiguous. V lost 0 bases, J lost 6 bases, and 14 bases lay in between. In germline, CDR1 is LGHDT, CDR2 YNNKEL (reference sequence). The CDR3 extends over 15 amino acids.